This T cell receptor beta chain was recorded in a study of cytotoxic CD8 clonotypes in ibrutinib-treated CLL. Study details: Response sampling occurred after a median 12 months of treatment (range 6 to 36).

V was clipped by 1 base and J by 7 bases; unmatched bases: 12. There are 16 residues in the CDR3. In germline, CDR1 is LGHNA, CDR2 YNFKEQ. Some clones are missing from TCRdb's copy, which holds only in-frame ones; the method was immunoSEQ multiplex PCR. The table includes more than 110,000 clones, approximately 90% detected once. This specimen was PBMCs, taken after 12 months of ibrutinib treatment. This TCR was recovered from a human donor with chronic lymphocytic leukemia. This chain joins TRBV4-2 and TRBJ2-7, with 8 bases lining up with TRBD2. CDR3 sequence (DNA): TGTGCCAGCAGCCAAGTTGGAGCGGGAGATTCGGAGGAGCAGTACTTC. Its protein product is CASSQVGAGDSEEQYF.